This TCR beta chain was captured by sequencing in a study of identifying expanded T cells in peripheral blood. This clone was seen a few times. Its antigen is not known. Assay: immunoSEQ multiplex PCR; the TCRdb copy retains only in-frame clones and omits some. The sample records about 80,000 clones, around 83% being singletons. Trimming shortened V by 2 bases and J by 5 bases, and 13 bases separated the two germline ends. This CDR3 has 14 residues. Per germline, CDR1 SGHRS and CDR2 YFSETQ. Findings and limits, study-wide: Approximately two-week clone count variance significantly increased as total template count grew. Over approximately two and four weeks, about 15 and 19 clones changed, versus 1.2 between replicates.

The sample was blood. This chain uses TRBV5-1 with TRBJ2-5, with a possible D match to TRBD2 (6 bases). The receptor comes from a person aged 18 to 75 in good health. CDR3 sequence: CASSFSAGRETQYF. CDR3 coding DNA: TGCGCCAGCAGCTTCTCAGCAGGGAGGGAGACCCAGTACTTC.